This record covers a single TCR beta chain. V was clipped by 6 bases and J by 4 bases, with 21 bases between them. The CDR3 has 16 amino acids. In germline, CDR1 is SNHLY, CDR2 FYNNEI. TCRdb's copy holds only in-frame clones and misses some; the assay was immunoSEQ multiplex PCR. Among 150,000 or so clones listed, 65% to 90% were seen once. The data originate from a study of blood T cell repertoires in COVID-19. Sequenced: peripheral blood. This TCR came from a man aged 60 to 69 with acute or convalescent COVID-19. V usage is TRBV2 and J usage is TRBJ1-2, with a tentative D call TRBD1 (6 bases). The CDR3 reads CASREHGAGDPYGYTF. CDR3 DNA: TGTGCCAGCAGGGAACACGGCGCAGGGGACCCCTATGGCTACACCTTC.